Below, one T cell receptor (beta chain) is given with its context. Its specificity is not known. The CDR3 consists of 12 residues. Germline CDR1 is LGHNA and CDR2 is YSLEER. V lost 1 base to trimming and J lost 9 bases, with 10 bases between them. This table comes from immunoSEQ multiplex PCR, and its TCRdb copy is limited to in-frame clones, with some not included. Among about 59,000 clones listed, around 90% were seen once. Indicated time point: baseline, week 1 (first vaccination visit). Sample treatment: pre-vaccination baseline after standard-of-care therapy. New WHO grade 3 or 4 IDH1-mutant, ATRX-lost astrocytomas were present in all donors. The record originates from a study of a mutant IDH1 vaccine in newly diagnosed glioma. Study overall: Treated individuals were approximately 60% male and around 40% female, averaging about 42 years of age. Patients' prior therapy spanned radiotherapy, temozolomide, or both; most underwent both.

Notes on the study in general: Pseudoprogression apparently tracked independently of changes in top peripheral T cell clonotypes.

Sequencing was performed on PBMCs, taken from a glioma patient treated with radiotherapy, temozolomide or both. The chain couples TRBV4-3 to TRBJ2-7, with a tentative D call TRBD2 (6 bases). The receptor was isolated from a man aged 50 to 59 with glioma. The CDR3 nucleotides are TGCGCCAGCAGCCAAGGTGGGGGGTTGCAGTACTTC. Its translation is CASSQGGGLQYF.